This is a list of T cell receptor beta chains from one sample in a study of beta chain features in type 1 diabetes. Method: immunoSEQ multiplex PCR; TCRdb's copy keeps in-frame clones and lacks some. The profile covers about 160,000 clones, with 63% appearing a single time and 0.08% to 0.095% taken by the ten largest. The sequencing input was naive CD4+ T cells from blood. These receptors all come from a man aged 25-45 years with type 1 diabetes. Each CDR3 is given with its conserved first and last residue.

j_call: TRBJ2-7
v_call: TRBV7-2
cdr3_aa: CASRPRTGDYEQYF

j_call: TRBJ1-5
v_call: TRBV30
cdr3_aa: CAWELAENQPQHF

j_call: TRBJ1-2
v_call: TRBV27
cdr3_aa: CASSGSRQGAGYTF

j_call: TRBJ2-7
v_call: TRBV29-1
cdr3_aa: CSVIPGPSYEQYF

j_call: TRBJ1-1
v_call: TRBV7-2
cdr3_aa: CASSPYRGGTEAFF

j_call: TRBJ1-1
v_call: TRBV29-1
cdr3_aa: CSVGGLREGFVAFF

j_call: TRBJ2-5
v_call: TRBV7-2
cdr3_aa: CASSLNRGTETQYF

j_call: TRBJ2-7
v_call: TRBV29-1
cdr3_aa: CSVAVQRGAYEQYF

j_call: TRBJ2-3
v_call: TRBV6-6
cdr3_aa: CASGVPMSTDTQYF

j_call: TRBJ2-5
v_call: TRBV16
cdr3_aa: CASTSGRGQETQYF

j_call: TRBJ2-6
v_call: TRBV19
cdr3_aa: CATSSVAISGANVLTF

j_call: TRBJ2-7
v_call: TRBV27
cdr3_aa: CASSGYREDSGEQYF

j_call: TRBJ2-3
v_call: TRBV15
cdr3_aa: CATRLWGLAGSSDTQYF

j_call: TRBJ2-1
v_call: TRBV19
cdr3_aa: CASSIDYGRWNEQFF

j_call: TRBJ1-2
v_call: TRBV25-1
cdr3_aa: CASSEYGRPYGYTF

j_call: TRBJ2-1
v_call: TRBV5-1
cdr3_aa: CASNERGQGVFSSYNEQFF

j_call: TRBJ2-7
v_call: TRBV30
cdr3_aa: CAWSGPGSPYEQYF

j_call: TRBJ2-7
v_call: TRBV18
cdr3_aa: CASSPTGYEQYF

j_call: TRBJ2-3
v_call: TRBV9
cdr3_aa: CASSQGPGDTQYF

j_call: TRBJ2-7
v_call: TRBV23-1
cdr3_aa: CAISGSYEQYF

j_call: TRBJ1-1
v_call: TRBV29-1
cdr3_aa: CSVEPGDPGAEAFF

j_call: TRBJ1-5
v_call: TRBV23-1
cdr3_aa: CASSQYQAGQPQHF

j_call: TRBJ2-1
v_call: TRBV30
cdr3_aa: CAWSPGTSGHNEQFF

j_call: TRBJ1-1
v_call: TRBV9
cdr3_aa: CASSSRSMGTEAFF

j_call: TRBJ2-5
v_call: TRBV4-3
cdr3_aa: CASSPTGAQETQYF

j_call: TRBJ1-2
v_call: TRBV5-6
cdr3_aa: CASSLGPTVGGYTF

j_call: TRBJ2-3
v_call: TRBV23-1
cdr3_aa: CASERKNTDTQYF

j_call: TRBJ2-7
v_call: TRBV5-1
cdr3_aa: CASRVEGAYEQYF

j_call: TRBJ2-7
v_call: TRBV29-1
cdr3_aa: CSVSTVSYEQYF

j_call: TRBJ2-7
v_call: TRBV7-2
cdr3_aa: CASSSFSDPREQYF

j_call: TRBJ1-1
v_call: TRBV5-1
cdr3_aa: CASSLSPPVNTEAFF

j_call: TRBJ2-7
v_call: TRBV30
cdr3_aa: CAQGPSPYEQYF

j_call: TRBJ2-1
v_call: TRBV30
cdr3_aa: CAWSILRASSYNEQFF

j_call: TRBJ2-3
v_call: TRBV6-5
cdr3_aa: CASSYVAGGSTDTQYF

j_call: TRBJ2-5
v_call: TRBV7-9
cdr3_aa: CASSLSGGPQETQYF

j_call: TRBJ2-7
v_call: TRBV7-9
cdr3_aa: CASSTSWLSHEQYF

j_call: TRBJ1-3
v_call: TRBV25-1
cdr3_aa: CASTVLGDTGNTIYF

j_call: TRBJ2-7
v_call: TRBV28
cdr3_aa: CASSPQGYEQYF

j_call: TRBJ1-4
v_call: TRBV29-1
cdr3_aa: CSVARAGEKLFF

j_call: TRBJ2-7
v_call: TRBV29-1
cdr3_aa: CSVEETAYEQYF

j_call: TRBJ1-1
v_call: TRBV29-1
cdr3_aa: CSGTAPGTEAFF

j_call: TRBJ2-3
v_call: TRBV5-4
cdr3_aa: CASSKGLAGGLTDTQYF

j_call: TRBJ2-1
v_call: TRBV7-2
cdr3_aa: CASSQPGLSIYNEQFF

j_call: TRBJ1-6
v_call: TRBV5-6
cdr3_aa: CASSIRTGGSPLHF

j_call: TRBJ2-7
v_call: TRBV4-3
cdr3_aa: CASSQGTDYEQYF

j_call: TRBJ1-1
v_call: TRBV27
cdr3_aa: CASRRQLGEAFF